This is a list of T cell receptor beta chains from one sample in a study of blood T cells in healthy people across ages. TCRdb itself ran the 5' RACE reads through MiXCR, one entry per CDR3 protein. The table includes roughly 1,100,000 distinct CDR3 sequences, under 30% detected once. These data were also filed under a second study, of T cells of mothers and their children.

The source material was blood. The receptors come from a girl aged 2-10 years in good health. Both conserved end residues are part of each CDR3. A D gene is named only where the DNA matches it firmly. Clone sizes are given selectively: once, few, many, or a class where the clone is expanded.

clone_size,d_call,v_call,j_call,cdr3_nt,cdr3_aa
-,TRBD1,TRBV7-9,TRBJ2-7,TGTGCCAGCAGCTTAGGGGGACAGGTCCCCTACGGGCAGTACTTC,CASSLGGQVPYGQYF
many,TRBD2,TRBV3-1,TRBJ2-5,TGTGCCAGCAGCCAAGATCTTACTAGCGGGAGATTTTGGCAAGAGACCCAGTACTTC,CASSQDLTSGRFWQETQYF
few,-,TRBV29-1,TRBJ2-2,TGCAGCGTTGGGGGTATTGGGGGGTACACCGGGGAGCTGTTTTTT,CSVGGIGGYTGELFF
-,-,TRBV24-1,TRBJ1-1,TGTGCCACCAGTGATACGAGGGATCTACGGGGGAGGGCTTTCTTT,CATSDTRDLRGRAFF
-,-,TRBV20-1,TRBJ2-3,TGCAGTGCTAGCGTATCCGAGCGGAGGGAGGATACGCAGTATTTT,CSASVSERREDTQYF
few,TRBD2,TRBV20-1,TRBJ2-7,TGCAGTGCTAGTAATCGGGCTAGCGGGACCAACGAGCAGTACTTC,CSASNRASGTNEQYF
-,-,TRBV12-3/TRBV12-4,TRBJ2-3,TGTGCCAGCAGTTTCTTCAGCTTTCAGGGCACAGATACGCAGTATTTT,CASSFFSFQGTDTQYF
-,-,TRBV28,TRBJ2-1,TGTGCCAGCAGTGCCCCCGGGGATCTGAGGGGAAATGAGCAGTTCTTC,CASSAPGDLRGNEQFF
-,-,TRBV6-2/TRBV6-3,TRBJ2-4,TGTGCCAGCGCGGACGTAGCCAAAAACATTCAGTACTTC,CASADVAKNIQYF
-,-,TRBV9,TRBJ2-1,TGTGCCAGCGGCCGGGGGACAGAAGTAAATGAGCAGTTCTTC,CASGRGTEVNEQFF
-,TRBD1,TRBV27,TRBJ2-7,TGTGCCAGCAGTTTTGGGACAGAGATTGTCGAGCAGTACTTC,CASSFGTEIVEQYF
-,-,TRBV12-5,TRBJ2-1,TGTGCTAGTGGTTTGTATGGGGGGCTGGGGAATGAGCAGTTCTTC,CASGLYGGLGNEQFF
-,-,TRBV7-9,TRBJ1-6,TGTGCCAGCAGCTCCTGGGGGGTTTCACCCCTCCACTTT,CASSSWGVSPLHF
-,TRBD1,TRBV12-3/TRBV12-4,TRBJ2-6,TGTGCCAGCAGTTTACAACAGGGGGGCTTTGGGGCCAACGTCCTGACTTTC,CASSLQQGGFGANVLTF
-,-,TRBV5-6,TRBJ2-5,TGTGCCAGCAGCTTGTATCCTAGCCAAGAGACCCAGTACTTC,CASSLYPSQETQYF
few,-,TRBV20-1,TRBJ1-2,TGCAGTGCTAGAGATCGGAGTTACTATGGCTACACCTTC,CSARDRSYYGYTF
few,-,TRBV29-1,TRBJ2-7,TGCAGCGTTGGCCCTCCAGCGAGCGGCTACGAGCAGTACTTC,CSVGPPASGYEQYF
-,-,TRBV7-2,TRBJ1-5,TGTGCCAGCAGCCCGGGTCTCCGCAATCAGCCCCAGCATTTT,CASSPGLRNQPQHF
few,-,TRBV5-1,TRBJ2-7,TGCGCCAGTTCTGAGGAGGGAGAAGTCGAGCAGTACTTC,CASSEEGEVEQYF
-,TRBD2,TRBV7-2,TRBJ2-5,TGTGCCAGCAGCTTAGCGTGGGGGAGGGAGAGGCAGACCCAGTACTTC,CASSLAWGRERQTQYF
few,-,TRBV2,TRBJ2-5,TGTGCCAGCAGTGAATGGGCTGGGGTCGAGACCCAGTACTTC,CASSEWAGVETQYF
-,-,TRBV20-1,TRBJ2-3,TGCAGTGCTTCCGCTGAAGATACGCAGTATTTT,CSASAEDTQYF
few,TRBD1,TRBV2,TRBJ2-7,TGTGCCAGCAGTGAGGGGACAGGGGAAAGTGAGCAGTACTTC,CASSEGTGESEQYF
-,TRBD2,TRBV28,TRBJ2-4,TGTGCCAGCAGTTTAACGGGAGGGCCCAACATTCAGTACTTC,CASSLTGGPNIQYF
many,-,TRBV7-3,TRBJ1-1,TGTGCCAGCAGCCTCTCGGGGACGAACACTGAAGCTTTCTTT,CASSLSGTNTEAFF
-,-,TRBV20-1,TRBJ1-1,TGCAGTGCCCTCCAGGTCCTAATGAACACTGAAGCTTTCTTT,CSALQVLMNTEAFF
few,TRBD1,TRBV5-1,TRBJ1-1,TGCGCCAGCACGACCAGCGGGACAGGCCCCAACACTGAAGCTTTCTTT,CASTTSGTGPNTEAFF
-,-,TRBV7-8,TRBJ2-7,TGTGCCAGCAGCTTATTGCTGGGTACCAGGGGAGCGACTCGCTACGAGCAGTACTTC,CASSLLLGTRGATRYEQYF
-,-,TRBV9,TRBJ2-5,TGTGCCAGCAGCGTAGCCGTCCAGCCCGGGGAGACCCAGTACTTC,CASSVAVQPGETQYF
few,TRBD1,TRBV13,TRBJ2-1,TGTGCCAGCAGCCCGACTGGGGACAGGTCCCTGGATGAGCAGTTCTTC,CASSPTGDRSLDEQFF
few,TRBD1,TRBV5-1,TRBJ1-1,TGCGCCAGCAGCCCACCCTGGACAGGGAAAGGGAATGAAGCTTTCTTT,CASSPPWTGKGNEAFF
-,-,TRBV6-5,TRBJ1-1,TGTGCCAGCCGGGGTTCGGGCGCACGGGGAGCTTTCTTT,CASRGSGARGAFF